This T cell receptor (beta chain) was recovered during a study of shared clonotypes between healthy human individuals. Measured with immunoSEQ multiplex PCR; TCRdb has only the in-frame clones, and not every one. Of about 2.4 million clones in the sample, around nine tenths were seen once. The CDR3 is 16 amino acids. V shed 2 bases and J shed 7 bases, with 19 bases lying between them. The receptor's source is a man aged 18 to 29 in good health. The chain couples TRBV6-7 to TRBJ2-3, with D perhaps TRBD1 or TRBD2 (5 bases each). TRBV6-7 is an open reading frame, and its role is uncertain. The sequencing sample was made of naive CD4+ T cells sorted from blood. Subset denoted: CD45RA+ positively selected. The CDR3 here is CASSYGSGRTSNTQYF. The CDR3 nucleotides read TGTGCCAGCAGTTACGGGTCGGGGCGAACCAGTAATACGCAGTATTTT.